Presented here are 15 T cell receptor beta chains from one specimen sequenced in a study of tissue T cells after allogeneic stem cell transplantation. Time point defined: mouse harvest day 7 after allogeneic transplant. Tail vein injection delivered 10^7 T-cell-depleted bone marrow cells and 10^6 splenic CD5+ T cells. Using immunoSEQ multiplex PCR, the repertoire was profiled, and TCRdb retains in-frame clones only, with some absent. The table lists thousands of clones, 42% of them singletons. Sequenced: skin. Receptors originate from a female BALB/c mouse given C57BL/6 T cells with graft-versus-host disease after an allogeneic hematopoietic cell transplant.

In the case of this clone: Any gene name here is a mouse gene name. The read comes to an end 1 residue before the CDR3 does, leaving the germline J gene to fill in the end. The chain carries TRBV26 and TRBJ2-4, with 11 positions matching TRBD2. This CDR3 comprises 15 residues. CDR1 is KGHPV, CDR2 FQNQEV, per germline (reference sequence). V lost 5 bases and J lost 2; bases outside the gene matches: 3. CDR3 bases read: TGTGCCAGCAGTTTGGACTGGGGGGCTCAAAACACCTTGTAC. This codes for CASSLDWGAQNTLY. The entire CDR3 reads CASSLDWGAQNTLYF.

As to this clone: Mouse gene names and germline throughout. The observed sequence ends 1 residue before the CDR3 terminus, with the missing tail filled in from the germline J gene. This chain connects TRBV26 to TRBJ2-7; TRBD2 matches at 11 bases. The CDR3 runs 15 residues. Germline V lookup: CDR1 KGHPV, CDR2 FQNQEV (reference sequence). J lost 5 bases, V lost 2 bases, and 5 bases had no gene match. The sequenced CDR3 bases are TGTGCCAGCAGTCTGAACTGGGGGGGCGCGGATGAACAGTAC. This codes for CASSLNWGGADEQY. The entire CDR3 is CASSLNWGGADEQYF.

Details on this clone: These gene names are mouse names. The read terminates 1 residue ahead of where the CDR3 ends, so the germline J gene completes it. The V call is TRBV16, the J call TRBJ1-1; no clear D gene. Trimming took off 2 bases at V and 0 bases at J, with 4 bases between the two ends. Germline CDR1 SGHSA, CDR2 FRNQAP. The CDR3 contains 13 residues. The part of the CDR3 DNA that was read is TGTGCAAGCAGCTTACGGACAAACACAGAAGTCTTC. Protein: CASSLRTNTEVF. The full CDR3 sequence reads CASSLRTNTEVFF.

Remarks on this clone: Gene names are the mouse ones. Sequencing ends 1 residue short of the CDR3 end; the germline J gene provides the rest. This chain joins TRBV13-3 and TRBJ2-3, with 8 nucleotides matching TRBD1. CDR1 is NNHDY and CDR2 is SYVADS in the germline V gene. V shed 2 bases and J 1 base; nucleotides not matched to a gene: 0. CDR3 size: 14 residues. The covered CDR3 bases are TGTGCCAGCAGTGAGGGACAGGGTGCAGAAACGCTGTAT. Translated, it gives CASSEGQGAETLY. The CDR3 reads in full as CASSEGQGAETLYF.

For this clone: All gene names here are mouse names. The missing CDR3 end, 1 residue past where the read stops, is filled in from the germline J gene. The genes are TRBV19 and TRBJ2-1; D perhaps matches TRBD2 (6 bases). This CDR3 region has 15 residues. In germline, CDR1 is FNHDT, CDR2 SITEND (reference sequence). V lost 5 bases to trimming and J lost 1 base, with 13 bases between them. CDR3 DNA (partial): TGTGCCAGCAGGCCCGTGGGGGTGAACTATGCTGAGCAGTTC. Amino acid sequence: CASRPVGVNYAEQF. The CDR3 reads in full as CASRPVGVNYAEQFF. The variable domain in full, completed from reference TRBV19 and TRBJ2-1, reads GGIITQTPKFLIGQEGQKLTLKCQQNFNHDTMYWYRQDSGKGLRLIYYSITENDLQKGDLSEGYDASREKKSSFSLTVTSAQKNEMAVFLCASRPVGVNYAEQFFGPGTRLTVL.

This clone occurred a few times. Here the gene names and germline are mouse. The CDR3 reads CASGDPGGNYAEQFF. The sequenced part of the CDR3 DNA is TGTGCCAGCGGTGATCCTGGGGGCAACTATGCTGAGCAGTTC. The genes are TRBV13-2 and TRBJ2-1, with a weak D call TRBD2 (7 bases). The CDR3 end is not reached by the read, which stops 1 residue before it; the germline J gene fills it in. V was trimmed by 1 base and J by 1 base, leaving 9 bases between them. This CDR3 spans 15 amino acids. CDR1 and CDR2 (germline): NNHNN, SYGAGS (reference sequence).

With regard to this clone: Each gene name is a mouse one. The read terminates 1 residue before the CDR3 end, so the remaining end is supplied by the germline J gene. The chain employs TRBV12-2 and TRBJ2-5; D may be TRBD2 (6 bases). V was shortened by 0 bases and J by 0 bases, with 6 bases between the two germline ends. Germline loops: CDR1 SGHLS, CDR2 HYDKME. The CDR3 extends over 14 amino acids. The CDR3 is CASSLWGNQDTQYF. CDR3 DNA (partial): TGTGCCAGCTCTCTCTGGGGGAACCAAGACACCCAGTAC.

Concerning this clone: Germline and genes: mouse. The DNA ends 1 residue before the CDR3 does, and the rest of the CDR3 is filled in from the germline J gene. The chain is built from TRBV16 and TRBJ1-6, with D perhaps TRBD1 (6 bases). TRBJ1-6 counts as an open reading frame of uncertain function. CDR3 length equals 15 residues. The V gene's germline CDR1 is SGHSA and CDR2 FRNQAP. V was shortened by 0 bases and J by 6 bases, with 9 bases between the two germline ends. CDR3 loop: CASSLDGTFNSPLYF. The covered CDR3 bases are TGTGCAAGCAGCTTAGATGGGACATTTAATTCGCCCCTCTAC.

This clone was detected a few times. All gene names here are mouse names. From the germline J gene comes the end of the CDR3, since the read stops 1 residue before it. The rearrangement joins TRBV15 to TRBJ2-1; D may match TRBD1 or TRBD2 (6 bases each). V was pared by 1 base and J by 4 bases, with 8 bases between. The CDR3 sequence is 14 residues long. The V gene's germline CDR1 is SGHND and CDR2 FRSKSL. The covered CDR3 bases are TGTGCCAGCAGTTTAGTGGGGGCTTATGCTGAGCAGTTC. Translated: CASSLVGAYAEQF. The CDR3, in full, reads CASSLVGAYAEQFF.

A word on this clone: Mouse germline and gene names are used. The read is 1 residue too short to cover the CDR3 end, so that end is filled in from the germline J gene. The chain couples TRBV4 to TRBJ2-7; 8 positions agree with TRBD2. V dropped 5 bases and J dropped 2; count of bases not matched to a gene: 5. Germline values: CDR1 LGHDT, CDR2 YNNKQL (reference sequence). The CDR3 is made up of 14 amino acids. The CDR3 sequence is CASSIWGVPYEQYF. The DNA read from the CDR3 is TGTGCCAGCAGCATCTGGGGGGTCCCCTATGAACAGTAC.

Note on this clone: Here the gene names and germline are mouse. The sequenced fragment ends 1 residue before the CDR3 boundary, so the rest is inferred from the germline J gene. The rearrangement joins TRBV3 to TRBJ1-1; TRBD1 agrees at 7 bases. Germline V gene data show CDR1 as SNHLY and CDR2 as FYNGKV (reference sequence). The V gene end was trimmed by 4 bases and the J gene end by 0 bases; junction bases not matched to a gene: 2. This CDR3 spans 14 amino acids. The CDR3: CASSSGTANTEVFF. The covered CDR3 bases are TGTGCCAGCAGCTCCGGGACAGCAAACACAGAAGTCTTC.

As for this clone: Mouse germline and gene names are used. The read ends 1 residue shy of where the CDR3 ends; the end is completed using the germline J gene. The rearrangement links TRBV13-2 to TRBJ2-2; 8 bases are a match to TRBD1. With 2 bases clipped from V and 0 bases from J, the junction kept 3 bases outside the gene matches. The germline CDR1 and CDR2 sequences are NNHNN and SYGAGS (reference sequence). The CDR3 length is 16 residues. The sequenced part of the CDR3 DNA is TGTGCCAGCGGTGAAGACAGGGGCGCAAACACCGGGCAGCTCTAC. The encoded protein is CASGEDRGANTGQLY. The entire CDR3 protein is CASGEDRGANTGQLYF.

The sample holds one count of this clone. The genes and germline here are from mouse. The read falls 1 residue short of the CDR3 end, and the missing part is taken from the germline J gene. The J gene is TRBJ2-3, the V gene TRBV4; 11 nucleotides line up with TRBD2. The V gene's germline CDR1 is LGHDT and CDR2 YNNKQL (reference sequence). CDR3 length: 15 amino acids. With 4 bases clipped from V and 4 bases from J, the junction kept 4 bases outside the gene matches. The CDR3 region is CASSFRDWGPETLYF. The CDR3 DNA, read in part, is TGTGCCAGCAGCTTCCGGGACTGGGGGCCAGAAACGCTGTAT.

In regard to this clone: Gene names are mouse gene names. CDR3 residues: CASSQNRVNQAPLF. The DNA read from the CDR3 is TGTGCCAGCAGCCAAAACAGGGTCAACCAGGCTCCGCTT. The V call is TRBV5, the J call TRBJ1-5; TRBD1 might be the D (6 bases). The DNA ends 1 residue before the CDR3 does, and the rest of the CDR3 is filled in from the germline J gene. In germline, CDR1 is LGHNA, CDR2 YNLKQL (reference sequence). The V end was cut by 2 bases, the J end by 3 bases, with 8 bases between. The CDR3 loop spans 14 amino acids.

There are a few counts of this clone. Germline and genes: mouse. Read data end 1 residue before the CDR3 end; the end is taken from the germline J gene. This chain joins TRBV26 and TRBJ2-3; D is undetermined. Trimming left V 1 base short and J 1 base short, with 6 bases between. Germline-derived CDR1 and CDR2 are KGHPV and FQNQEV (reference sequence). CDR3 length equals 14 residues. CDR3 DNA, as far as it was read: TGTGCCAGCAGTCTGTTTCAGGGTGCAGAAACGCTGTAT. Its translation: CASSLFQGAETLY. Given in full, the CDR3 is CASSLFQGAETLYF.